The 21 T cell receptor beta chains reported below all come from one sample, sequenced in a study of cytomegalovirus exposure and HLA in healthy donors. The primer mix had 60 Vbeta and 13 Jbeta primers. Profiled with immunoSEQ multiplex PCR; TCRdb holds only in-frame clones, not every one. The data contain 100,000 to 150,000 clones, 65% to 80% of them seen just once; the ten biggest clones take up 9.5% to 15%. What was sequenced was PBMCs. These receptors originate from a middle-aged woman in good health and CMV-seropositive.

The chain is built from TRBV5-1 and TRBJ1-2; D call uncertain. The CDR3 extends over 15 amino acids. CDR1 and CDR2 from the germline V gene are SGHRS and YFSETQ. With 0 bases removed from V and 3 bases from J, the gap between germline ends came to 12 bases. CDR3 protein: CASSLGGSVDYGYTF. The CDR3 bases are TGCGCCAGCAGCTTGGGAGGGTCGGTAGACTATGGCTACACCTTC.

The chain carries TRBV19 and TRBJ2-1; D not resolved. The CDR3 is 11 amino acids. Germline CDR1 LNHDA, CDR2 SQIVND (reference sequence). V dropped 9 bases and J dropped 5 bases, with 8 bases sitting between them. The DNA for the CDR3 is TGTGCCAGCACACAACACAATGAGCAGTTCTTC. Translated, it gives CASTQHNEQFF. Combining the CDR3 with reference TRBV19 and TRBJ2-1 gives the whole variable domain DGGITQSPKYLFRKEGQNVTLSCEQNLNHDAMYWYRQDPGQGLRLIYYSQIVNDFQKGDIAEGYSVSREKKESFPLTVTSAQKNPTAFYLCASTQHNEQFFGPGTRLTVL.

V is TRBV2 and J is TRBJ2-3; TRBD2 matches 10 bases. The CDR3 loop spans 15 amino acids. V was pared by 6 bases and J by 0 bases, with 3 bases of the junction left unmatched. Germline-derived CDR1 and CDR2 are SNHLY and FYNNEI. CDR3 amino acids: CASRGTSASTDTQYF. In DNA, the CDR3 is TGTGCCAGCAGAGGGACTAGCGCTAGCACAGATACGCAGTATTTT.

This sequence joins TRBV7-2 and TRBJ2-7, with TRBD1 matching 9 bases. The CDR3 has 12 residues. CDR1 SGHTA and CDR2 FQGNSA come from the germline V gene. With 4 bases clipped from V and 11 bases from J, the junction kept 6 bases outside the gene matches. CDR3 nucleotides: TGTGCCAGCAGCTCGTCCGGACAGGGGAAGTACTTC. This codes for CASSSSGQGKYF. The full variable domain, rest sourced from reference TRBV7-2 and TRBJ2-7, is GAGVSQSPSNKVTEKGKDVELRCDPISGHTALYWYRQSLGQGLEFLIYFQGNSAPDKSGLPSDRFSAERTGGSVSTLTIQRTQQEDSAVYLCASSSSGQGKYFGPGTRLTVT.

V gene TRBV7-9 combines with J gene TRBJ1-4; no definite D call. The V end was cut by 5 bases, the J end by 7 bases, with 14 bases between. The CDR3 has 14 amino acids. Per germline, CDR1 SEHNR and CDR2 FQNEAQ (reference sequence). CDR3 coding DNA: TGTGCCAGCAGCCCTACCGCGCGGGGTGAAAAACTGTTTTTT. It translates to CASSPTARGEKLFF.

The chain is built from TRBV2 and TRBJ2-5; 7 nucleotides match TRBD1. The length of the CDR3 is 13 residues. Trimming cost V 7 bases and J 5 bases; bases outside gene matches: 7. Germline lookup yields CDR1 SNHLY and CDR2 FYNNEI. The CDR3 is CASMTGPRETQYF. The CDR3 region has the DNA TGTGCCAGCATGACAGGGCCCAGGGAGACCCAGTACTTC.

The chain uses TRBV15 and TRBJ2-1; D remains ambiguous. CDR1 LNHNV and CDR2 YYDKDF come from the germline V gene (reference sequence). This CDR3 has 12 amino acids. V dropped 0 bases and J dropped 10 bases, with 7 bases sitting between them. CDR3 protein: CATSRESREQFF. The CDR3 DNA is TGTGCCACCAGCAGAGAGAGTCGGGAGCAGTTCTTC.

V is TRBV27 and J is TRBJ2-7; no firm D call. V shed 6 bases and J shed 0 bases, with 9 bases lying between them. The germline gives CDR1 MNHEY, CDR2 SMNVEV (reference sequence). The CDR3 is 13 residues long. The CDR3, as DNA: TGTGCCAGCAGCAAAAGGAGCTCCTACGAGCAGTACTTC. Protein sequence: CASSKRSSYEQYF.

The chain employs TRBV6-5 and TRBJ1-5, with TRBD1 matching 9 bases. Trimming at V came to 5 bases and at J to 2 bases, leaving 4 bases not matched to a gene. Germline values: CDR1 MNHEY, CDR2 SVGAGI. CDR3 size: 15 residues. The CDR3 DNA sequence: TGTGCCAGCAGTCGGGACAGGGAAGGCAATCAGCCCCAGCATTTT. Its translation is CASSRDREGNQPQHF.

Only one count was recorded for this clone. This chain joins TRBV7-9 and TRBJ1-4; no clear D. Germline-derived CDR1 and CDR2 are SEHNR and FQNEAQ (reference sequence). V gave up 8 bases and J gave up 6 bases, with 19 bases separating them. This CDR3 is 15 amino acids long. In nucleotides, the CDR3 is TGTGCCAGCGGTGGACGGGGAGGACTGGATGAAAAACTGTTTTTT. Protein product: CASGGRGGLDEKLFF. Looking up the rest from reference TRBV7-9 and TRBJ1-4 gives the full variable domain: DTGVSQNPRHKITKRGQNVTFRCDPISEHNRLYWYRQTLGQGPEFLTYFQNEAQLEKSRLLSDRFSAERPKGSFSTLEIQRTEQGDSAMYLCASGGRGGLDEKLFFGSGTQLSVL.

As DNA, the CDR3 is TGTGCCAGTAGGGGTGGGACAGGACGGCCCGGGGAGCTGTTTTTT. This codes for CASRGGTGRPGELFF. The chain employs TRBV19 and TRBJ2-2; 8 nucleotides line up with TRBD1. Germline loops: CDR1 LNHDA, CDR2 SQIVND (reference sequence). V trimming: 6 bases; J trimming: 6 bases; junction bases outside the gene matches: 9. CDR3 size: 15 residues.

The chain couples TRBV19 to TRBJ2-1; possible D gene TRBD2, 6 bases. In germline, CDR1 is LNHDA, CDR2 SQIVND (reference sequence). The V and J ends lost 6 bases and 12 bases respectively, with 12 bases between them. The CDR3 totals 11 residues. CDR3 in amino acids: CASSTLEGQFF. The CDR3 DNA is TGTGCCAGTAGCACTCTGGAGGGGCAGTTCTTC.

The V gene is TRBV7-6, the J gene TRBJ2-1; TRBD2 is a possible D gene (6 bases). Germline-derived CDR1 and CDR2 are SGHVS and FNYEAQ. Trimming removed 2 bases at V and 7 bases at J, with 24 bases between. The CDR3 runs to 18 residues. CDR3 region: CASSLKARVMVGRNEQFF. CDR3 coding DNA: TGTGCCAGCAGCTTAAAGGCCAGGGTGATGGTAGGGAGGAATGAGCAGTTCTTC.

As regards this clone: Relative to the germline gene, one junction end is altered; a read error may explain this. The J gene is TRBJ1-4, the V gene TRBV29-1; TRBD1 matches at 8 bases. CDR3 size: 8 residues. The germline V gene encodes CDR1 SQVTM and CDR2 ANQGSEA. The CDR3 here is CSDGTGVF. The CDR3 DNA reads TGCAGCGATGGGACAGGAGTTTTT.

This chain's CDR3 is CASSHALELAKNIQYF. CDR3 nucleotides: TGTGCCAGCAGCCACGCCCTCGAGCTAGCCAAAAACATTCAGTACTTC. The rearrangement joins TRBV4-2 to TRBJ2-4; no definite D call. This CDR3 region has 16 residues. V dropped 3 bases and J dropped 0 bases, with 12 bases sitting between them. Germline V lookup: CDR1 LGHNA, CDR2 YNFKEQ.

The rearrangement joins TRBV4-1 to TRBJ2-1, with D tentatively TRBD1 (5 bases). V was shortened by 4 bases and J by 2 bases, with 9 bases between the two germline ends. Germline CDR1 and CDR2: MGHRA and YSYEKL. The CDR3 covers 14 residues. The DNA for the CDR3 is TGCGCCAGCAGCCCCCCAGGGACCTACAATGAGCAGTTCTTC. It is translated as CASSPPGTYNEQFF.

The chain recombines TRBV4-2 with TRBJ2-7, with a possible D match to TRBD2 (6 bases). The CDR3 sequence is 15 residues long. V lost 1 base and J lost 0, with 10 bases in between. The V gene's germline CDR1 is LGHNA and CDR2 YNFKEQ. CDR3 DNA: TGTGCCAGCAGCCAAGCCGGGAGTGTCTCCTACGAGCAGTACTTC. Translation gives CASSQAGSVSYEQYF.

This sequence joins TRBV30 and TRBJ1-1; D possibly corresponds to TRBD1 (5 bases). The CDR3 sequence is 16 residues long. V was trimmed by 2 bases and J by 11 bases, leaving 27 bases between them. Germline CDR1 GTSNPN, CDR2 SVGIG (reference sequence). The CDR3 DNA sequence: TGTGCCTGGAGTAGGGCGGGGCAGTTTCTAATGGGCCAGGCTTTCTTT. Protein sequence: CAWSRAGQFLMGQAFF.

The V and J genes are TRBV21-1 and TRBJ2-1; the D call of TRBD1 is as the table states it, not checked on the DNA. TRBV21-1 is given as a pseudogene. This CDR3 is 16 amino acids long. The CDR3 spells CASSKGRDSAYNEQFF. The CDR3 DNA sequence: TGTGCCAGCAGCAAAGGCCGGGACAGTGCGTACAATGAGCAGTTCTTC.

The CDR3 sequence: CASSGDRGKVEQYF. In nucleotides, the CDR3 is TGTGCCAGCAGTGGAGACAGGGGGAAAGTCGAGCAGTACTTC. This rearrangement joins TRBV2 to TRBJ2-7; the match to TRBD1 covers 9 bases. There are 14 residues in the CDR3. The germline V gene has CDR1 SNHLY and CDR2 FYNNEI. V dropped 4 bases and J dropped 6; count of bases not matched to a gene: 7.

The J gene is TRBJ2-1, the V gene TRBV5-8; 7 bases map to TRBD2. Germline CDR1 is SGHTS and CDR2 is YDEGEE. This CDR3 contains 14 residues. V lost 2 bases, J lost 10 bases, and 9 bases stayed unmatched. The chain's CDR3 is CASSFQRGPAEQFF. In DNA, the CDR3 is TGTGCCAGCAGCTTCCAGCGGGGCCCGGCAGAGCAGTTCTTC.